This TCR beta chain appears in the sequencing data of a study of regulatory T cells in long-lasting Graves disease. To make TCR beta libraries, researchers used iRepertoire HTBI primers and Arm-PCR of CDR3 regions. Using its own MiXCR run on the multiplex PCR reads, TCRdb lists one record per CDR3 protein. The sample consists of fewer than 650,000 distinct CDR3 sequences, 16% of them appearing once. This CDR3 has 13 amino acids. Germline assignment: CDR1 SGHRS and CDR2 YFSETQ. V shed 5 bases and J shed 5 bases, with 8 bases lying between them. The time point: newly diagnosed GD, antithyroid drugs for less than 3 months. There was RNA extracted from PBMCs, and the TCR library was made from it. Guidelines of the American Thyroid Association were used to diagnose Graves' disease. In this sample, this clonotype turned up many times. These data were also reused for a study on T cells in Graves' hyperthyroidism and ophthalmopathy.

The input for sequencing was peripheral blood mononuclear cells (PBMCs), taken at new diagnosis, from a patient treated with antithyroid drugs. This chain links TRBV5-1 with TRBJ1-6; D may be TRBD1 (6 bases). The sequence came from a woman in her 30s with Graves disease. The CDR3 bases are TGCGCCAGCAGGGCAGGGGATAATTCACCCCTCCACTTT. This encodes CASRAGDNSPLHF.